This is a list of T cell receptor beta chains from one sample in a study of cytomegalovirus exposure and HLA in healthy donors. Assay: immunoSEQ multiplex PCR; the TCRdb copy retains only in-frame clones and omits some. The sample holds roughly 140,000 clones, around four fifths seen once. Sequencing was carried out using PBMCs. These receptors all come from a female donor in good health and CMV-seronegative. CDR3s include the opening cysteine and the closing phenylalanine or tryptophan. The order of the fields is J gene, clone size, D gene, V gene, CDR3 DNA, CDR3 protein. A D gene is named only where the DNA matches it firmly. Size is stated for part of the rows, as once, few or many counts, or as a class when the clone is expanded.

>TRBJ1-1|-|-|TRBV18
TGTGCCAGCTCACCACTACCAGCAGGGAATGGTAACACTGAAGCTTTCTTT
CASSPLPAGNGNTEAFF
>TRBJ1-5|-|-|TRBV5-5
TGTGCCAGCAGCTTCGACAGTCATAGCAATCAGCCCCAGCATTTT
CASSFDSHSNQPQHF
>TRBJ2-3|-|-|TRBV28
TGTGCCAGCAGTTTAACGGGACATGCCCACTTTGGTACGCAGTATTTT
CASSLTGHAHFGTQYF
>TRBJ2-7|-|TRBD2|TRBV28
TGTGCCAGCAGTGCCAATAGACTAGCGGAATCCTACGAGCAGTACTTC
CASSANRLAESYEQYF
>TRBJ2-3|-|-|TRBV30
TGTGCCTGGAGTGTACGGAGACCCACAGATACGCAGTATTTT
CAWSVRRPTDTQYF
>TRBJ2-3|-|-|TRBV11-2
TGTGCCAGCAGCTTGCGAGGCTCTCCCTCAGATACGCAGTATTTT
CASSLRGSPSDTQYF
>TRBJ2-7|-|-|TRBV14
TGTGCCAGCAGCCAATCCTTTAGCCGGGTCTTAAACTACGAGCAGTACTTC
CASSQSFSRVLNYEQYF
>TRBJ1-1|-|-|TRBV28
TGTGCCACCCAGGGATTAATGGAAGCTTTCTTT
CATQGLMEAFF
>TRBJ1-1|-|TRBD1|TRBV28
TGTGCCAGCAAAGTCGGGGCCGCCTACAGGGGAGGTGAAGCTTTCTTT
CASKVGAAYRGGEAFF
>TRBJ2-7|-|TRBD2|TRBV4-1
TGCGCCAGCAGCCAAGGGACTAGCGGGAACTACGAGCAGTACTTC
CASSQGTSGNYEQYF
>TRBJ2-1|-|-|TRBV5-4
TGTGCCAGCAGCTTGGGCAGCGGCTCCTACAATGAGCAGTTCTTC
CASSLGSGSYNEQFF
>TRBJ1-2|-|TRBD1|TRBV6-5
TGTGCCAGCAGTCAAGACGGGACAGCCTATGGCTACACCTTC
CASSQDGTAYGYTF
>TRBJ1-1|-|-|TRBV27
TGTGCCAGCAGTCCCGCCAGGCCCACTGAAGCTTTCTTT
CASSPARPTEAFF
>TRBJ1-2|-|-|TRBV29-1
TGCAGCGTTGCTTCCGTCTATGGCTACACCTTC
CSVASVYGYTF
>TRBJ1-2|-|TRBD1|TRBV6-5
TGTGCCAGCAGTTACTCGGGCAGGGGGAACTATGGCTACACCTTC
CASSYSGRGNYGYTF
>TRBJ1-2|-|TRBD1|TRBV6-5
TGTGCCAGCACCCAAGCAGGACAGGGGCATGGCTACACCTTC
CASTQAGQGHGYTF
>TRBJ2-5|-|TRBD1|TRBV2
TGTGCCAGCAAGGGACAGGGGGTTTTCTGGGAGACCCAGTACTTC
CASKGQGVFWETQYF
>TRBJ2-2|once|TRBD2|TRBV7-2
TGTGCCAGCAGCTTAGAACTAGCGGGAACCGGGGAGCTGTTTTTT
CASSLELAGTGELFF
>TRBJ1-3|-|TRBD1|TRBV19
TGTGCCAGTAGTAGCCCTCGGGACAGGGCCTCCTCTGGAAACACCATATATTTT
CASSSPRDRASSGNTIYF
>TRBJ1-1|-|TRBD1|TRBV18
TGTGCCAGCTCACCGTTGCCCGGGACAGGGATGGGATTGAACACTGAAGCTTTCTTT
CASSPLPGTGMGLNTEAFF
>TRBJ1-5|-|-|TRBV19
TGTGCCAGTAGTATAGGCCAGGGGCGCAATCAGCCCCAGCATTTT
CASSIGQGRNQPQHF
>TRBJ1-2|-|TRBD1|TRBV27
TGTGCCAGCAGCCTCACACAGGGGACAGGGGGGTATGGCTACACCTTC
CASSLTQGTGGYGYTF
>TRBJ1-1|-|TRBD1|TRBV5-1
TGCGCCAGCAGTAAAGCGCCACCGGGACAGGGTTTTTCAGTGAACACTGAAGCTTTCTTT
CASSKAPPGQGFSVNTEAFF
>TRBJ2-1|few|TRBD2|TRBV7-8
TGTGCCAGCTCTCAGCGGGGGGGAGGCAGCTCCTACAATGAGCAGTTCTTC
CASSQRGGGSSYNEQFF
>TRBJ1-4|-|-|TRBV28
TGTGCCAGCCTTGGGGGGGGCCAGCATGAAAAACTGTTTTTT
CASLGGGQHEKLFF
>TRBJ1-6|-|TRBD1|TRBV30
TGTGCCTGGATACCTAGAACGACAGGGTACAATTCACCCCTCCACTTT
CAWIPRTTGYNSPLHF
>TRBJ1-5|-|TRBD1|TRBV27
TGTGCCAGCAGCCTCCGACAGGGCCCAAGCAATCAGCCCCAGCATTTT
CASSLRQGPSNQPQHF
>TRBJ2-7|few|TRBD1|TRBV7-9
TGTGCCAGCAGCCAAGGGACAGGGCCCAATGATCCCTACGAGCAGTACTTC
CASSQGTGPNDPYEQYF
>TRBJ1-6|-|-|TRBV9
TGTGCCAGCAGCGTTTCAGGGTGGGATTCACCCCTCCACTTT
CASSVSGWDSPLHF
>TRBJ2-1|-|-|TRBV6-5
TGTGCCAGTATAGATGTCGACAATGAGCAGTTCTTC
CASIDVDNEQFF
>TRBJ2-3|few|TRBD2|TRBV5-1
TGCGCCAGCAGCCTCGGACTAGCGGGAGTTCTAGATACGCAGTATTTT
CASSLGLAGVLDTQYF
>TRBJ1-6|-|TRBD1|TRBV14
TGTGCCAGCAGCCTGACAGGGAGTAATTCACCCCTCCACTTT
CASSLTGSNSPLHF
>TRBJ2-2|-|TRBD2|TRBV7-3
TGTGCCAGCAGGAGAGGGACTAGCGGAGGGACCGGGGAGCTGTTTTTT
CASRRGTSGGTGELFF
>TRBJ2-3|-|-|TRBV19
TGTGCCAGTAGTACCTCAGGGGTGCGCACAGATACGCAGTATTTT
CASSTSGVRTDTQYF
>TRBJ2-2|once|TRBD2|TRBV29-1
TGCAGCGTCATTAGCGGGGGCTTCAGGTCTGGGGAGCTGTTTTTT
CSVISGGFRSGELFF
>TRBJ2-7|-|TRBD1|TRBV28
TGTGCCAGCAGTTCCGGACAGGGGGACGAGCAGTACTTC
CASSSGQGDEQYF
>TRBJ1-6|few|-|TRBV30
TGTGCCTGGACCCACACAACGGGATATTATAATTCACCCCTCCACTTT
CAWTHTTGYYNSPLHF
>TRBJ1-1|-|-|TRBV11-2
TGTGCCAGCAGCTTAGGATTGGATGCGGCTGAAGCTTTCTTT
CASSLGLDAAEAFF
>TRBJ1-2|-|-|TRBV12-5
TGTGCTAGTGGTTTTCGTGGGGGAGGAAGCCTTACTAACTATGGCTACACCTTC
CASGFRGGGSLTNYGYTF
>TRBJ1-2|-|-|TRBV7-3
TGTGCCAGCAGCTTAACTGGGGTAGGAAGGGAGAGAGATGGCTACACCTTC
CASSLTGVGRERDGYTF
>TRBJ2-7|-|-|TRBV30
TGTGCCTGGACCCCGGACACAGCCCTCTACGAGCAGTACTTC
CAWTPDTALYEQYF
>TRBJ1-5|-|-|TRBV7-2
TGTGCCAGCAGCTTAGAGGGGCCTTTGGGCGGCAATCAGCCCCAGCATTTT
CASSLEGPLGGNQPQHF
>TRBJ2-7|once|-|TRBV19
TGTGCCAGTAGTTCCTATCTGGGGGCCAACGAGCAGTACTTC
CASSSYLGANEQYF
>TRBJ2-7|-|-|TRBV5-5
TGTGCCAGCAAAGCGCGGCCAGACCATCCCTACGAGCAGTACTTC
CASKARPDHPYEQYF
>TRBJ2-2|-|TRBD2|TRBV9
TGTGCCAGCCAAGGGAGGGCCGGGGAGCTGTTTTTT
CASQGRAGELFF
>TRBJ2-3|once|TRBD2|TRBV4-2
TGTGCCAGCAGCCCGGGGGCGAAGGGGCTAGCGGGGGGCACAGATACGCAGTATTTT
CASSPGAKGLAGGTDTQYF
>TRBJ2-5|-|TRBD2|TRBV6-1
TGTGCCAGCAGGACAACTAGCGCGAAAGAGACCCAGTACTTC
CASRTTSAKETQYF
>TRBJ1-2|-|-|TRBV4-1
TGCGCCAGCAGCCCAGGGGTCGGGGTAGGCGGCTACACCTTC
CASSPGVGVGGYTF
>TRBJ2-2|-|-|TRBV28
TGTGCCAGCAGTTCCGGCGGGGAGCTGTTTTTT
CASSSGGELFF
>TRBJ1-2|-|-|TRBV11-3
TGTGCCAGCAGCCTAAATAGGGGAGGGAGTTGCTACACCTTC
CASSLNRGGSCYTF
>TRBJ2-1|once|TRBD2|TRBV28
TGTGCCAGCAGGCTCCTTGGAGCGGGGCTTTACAATGAGCAGTTCTTC
CASRLLGAGLYNEQFF
>TRBJ2-1|-|-|TRBV4-3
TGCGCCAGCAGCCAAGAAGGCGGAAGCTCCTACAATGAGCAGTTCTTC
CASSQEGGSSYNEQFF
>TRBJ1-2|-|-|TRBV4-1
TGCGCCAGCAGCCAAGATCCACCAGGCTATGGCTACACCTTC
CASSQDPPGYGYTF
>TRBJ2-3|-|-|TRBV5-4
TGTGCCAGCAGCTTCGGACAAAGTGGCACAGATACGCAGTATTTT
CASSFGQSGTDTQYF